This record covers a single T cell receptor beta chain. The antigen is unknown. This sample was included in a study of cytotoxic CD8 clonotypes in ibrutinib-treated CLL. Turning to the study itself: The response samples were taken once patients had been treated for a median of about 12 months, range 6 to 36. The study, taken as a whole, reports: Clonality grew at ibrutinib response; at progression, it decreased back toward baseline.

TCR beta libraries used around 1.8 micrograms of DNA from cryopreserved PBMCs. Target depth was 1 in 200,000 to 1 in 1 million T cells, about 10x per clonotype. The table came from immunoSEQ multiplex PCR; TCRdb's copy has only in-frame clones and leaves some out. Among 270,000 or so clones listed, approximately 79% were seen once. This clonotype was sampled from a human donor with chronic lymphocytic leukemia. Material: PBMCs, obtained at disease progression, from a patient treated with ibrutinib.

In DNA form, the CDR3 reads TGTGCCAGCAGCTTTGGAGCGGGAGCGGTCTACAATGAGCAGTTCTTC. Amino acid sequence: CASSFGAGAVYNEQFF. The chain uses TRBV7-3 and TRBJ2-1, with 8 positions matching TRBD2. The CDR3 extends over 16 amino acids. The trim removed 3 bases at V and 3 bases at J, leaving 7 bases unmatched. From germline, CDR1 is SGHTA and CDR2 FQGTGA.